The next 9 T cell receptor beta chains were all read from a single sample in a study of beta chain features in type 1 diabetes. Regarding the study as a whole: Researchers report that Type 1 diabetes patients had moderately but significantly shorter TCRB CDR3s across all four CD4+ subsets.

For these TCRs, the target antigens are not known. Reverse transcription of all isolated RNA meant that expressed TCRB transcripts were sequenced. Data came from immunoSEQ multiplex PCR; TCRdb stores just in-frame clones and leaves some out. Of over 20,000 clones listed, roughly half are singletons. Sequenced sample: stem cell memory CD4+ T cells from blood. These receptors all come from a man aged 30 to 45 with type 1 diabetes.

The sample holds a few counts of this clone. The V and J genes are TRBV7-2 and TRBJ2-7, with D perhaps TRBD2 (6 bases). Germline V gene data show CDR1 as SGHTA and CDR2 as FQGNSA. The CDR3 has 14 residues. Trimming stripped 4 bases from V and 1 base from J, with 11 bases between. Written as DNA, the CDR3 is TGTGCCAGCAGCTCGGAGGGCCTATCCTACGAGCAGTACTTC. Translating gives CASSSEGLSYEQYF.

The chain combines TRBV7-8 with TRBJ1-1, with 7 bases fitting TRBD1. V shed 5 bases and J 3 bases; nucleotides not matched to a gene: 3. The germline CDR1 and CDR2 sequences are SGHVS and FQNEAQ. The CDR3 totals 13 residues. CDR3 residues: CASSIGQDTEAFF. Here the CDR3 DNA reads TGTGCCAGCAGCATAGGACAGGACACTGAAGCTTTCTTT.

Note on this clone: This CDR3 is also generated by other DNA sequences in the sample. The chain joins TRBV10-3 to TRBJ2-5; 7 bases are a match to TRBD2. The CDR3 contains 13 residues. The ends lost 4 bases at V and 5 bases at J; junction bases unmatched: 4. Germline V gene lookup returns CDR1 ENHRY and CDR2 SYGVKD. The CDR3: CAISVGEGETQYF. The DNA for the CDR3 is TGTGCCATCAGTGTGGGGGAGGGGGAGACCCAGTACTTC.

V and J are TRBV6-5 and TRBJ2-3, with 10 bases that match TRBD2. The V gene's germline CDR1 is MNHEY and CDR2 SVGAGI. V lost 4 bases, J lost 5 bases, and 9 bases stayed unmatched. The CDR3 length is 16 residues. CDR3 loop: CASSSASSGRKDTQYF. The CDR3, as DNA: TGTGCCAGCAGTTCTGCCTCTAGCGGGAGAAAAGATACGCAGTATTTT.

The V call is TRBV2, the J call TRBJ2-1, with D maybe TRBD1 (6 bases). CDR1 and CDR2 from the germline V gene are SNHLY and FYNNEI. The V gene lost 1 base and the J gene lost 7 bases, with 8 bases spanning the gap. This CDR3 region has 13 residues. The DNA for the CDR3 is TGTGCCAGCAGTGAAGTTAGGGGGAATGAGCAGTTCTTC. Protein sequence: CASSEVRGNEQFF.

The chain recombines TRBV6-1 with TRBJ2-5; 7 bases map to TRBD1. Germline V gene data show CDR1 as MNHNS and CDR2 as SASEGT. V gave up 8 bases and J gave up 5 bases; unmatched junction bases: 5. The CDR3 length is 12 residues. Written as DNA, the CDR3 is TGTGCCAGCGAGGGGGCCGGGGAGACCCAGTACTTC. Amino acid sequence: CASEGAGETQYF.

In this sample, this clone turned up a few times. This chain uses TRBV27 with TRBJ1-1; D remains ambiguous. The CDR3 is made up of 16 amino acids. The V end lost 1 base, the J end lost 0 bases, and 12 bases lay between the germline ends. The V gene's germline CDR1 is MNHEY and CDR2 SMNVEV (reference sequence). In DNA form, the CDR3 reads TGTGCCAGCAGTTTATACCCGACGGAGGTGAACACTGAAGCTTTCTTT. Amino acids: CASSLYPTEVNTEAFF.

In DNA form, the CDR3 reads TGTGCCAGCAGCGTAGGACTAGCGGGCTCAAGCTCCTACGAGCAGTACTTC. It specifies CASSVGLAGSSSYEQYF. The chain carries TRBV9 and TRBJ2-7, with 10 positions matching TRBD2. CDR1 is SGDLS, CDR2 YYNGEE, per germline. Losses at the gene ends were 0 bases for V and 0 bases for J; bases not matched to a gene: 6. This CDR3 comprises 17 residues.

This clone has only a few counts. This chain connects TRBV28 to TRBJ2-3, with 8 bases identical to TRBD1. From germline, CDR1 is MDHEN and CDR2 SYDVKM. V gave up 8 bases and J gave up 1 base; unmatched junction bases: 2. The CDR3 has 13 amino acids. The CDR3 loop reads CASATGGTDTQYF. The CDR3 DNA reads TGTGCCAGCGCGACAGGGGGCACAGATACGCAGTATTTT.